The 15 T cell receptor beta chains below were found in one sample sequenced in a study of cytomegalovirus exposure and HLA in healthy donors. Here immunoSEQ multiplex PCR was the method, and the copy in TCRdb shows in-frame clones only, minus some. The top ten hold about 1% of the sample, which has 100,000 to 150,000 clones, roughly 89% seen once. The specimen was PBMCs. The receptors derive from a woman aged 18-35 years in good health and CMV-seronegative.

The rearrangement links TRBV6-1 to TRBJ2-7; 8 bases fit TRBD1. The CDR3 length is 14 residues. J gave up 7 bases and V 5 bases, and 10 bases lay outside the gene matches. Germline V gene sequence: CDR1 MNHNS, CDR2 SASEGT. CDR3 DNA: TGTGCCAGCAGTTCCGGACAGGGTACTGGTGAGCAGTACTTC. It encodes CASSSGQGTGEQYF.

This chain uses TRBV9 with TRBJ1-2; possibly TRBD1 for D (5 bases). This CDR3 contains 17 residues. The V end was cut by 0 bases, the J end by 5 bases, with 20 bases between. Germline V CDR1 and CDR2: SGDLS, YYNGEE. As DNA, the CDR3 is TGTGCCAGCAGCGTAGACGGGGGTAGAGAGAGTTTATATGGCTACACCTTC. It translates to CASSVDGGRESLYGYTF.

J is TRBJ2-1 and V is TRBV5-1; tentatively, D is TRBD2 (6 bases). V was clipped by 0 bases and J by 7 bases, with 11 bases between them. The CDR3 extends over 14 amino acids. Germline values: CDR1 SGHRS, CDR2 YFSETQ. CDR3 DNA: TGCGCCAGCAGCTTGGTACAGGAGGGGAATGAGCAGTTCTTC. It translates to CASSLVQEGNEQFF.

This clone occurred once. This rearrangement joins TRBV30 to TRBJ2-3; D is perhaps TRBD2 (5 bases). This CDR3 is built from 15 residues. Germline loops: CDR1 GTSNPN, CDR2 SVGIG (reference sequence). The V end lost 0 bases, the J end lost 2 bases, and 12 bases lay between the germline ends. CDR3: CAWSVTSGNTDTQYF. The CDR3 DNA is TGTGCCTGGAGTGTTACCAGCGGAAACACAGATACGCAGTATTTT.

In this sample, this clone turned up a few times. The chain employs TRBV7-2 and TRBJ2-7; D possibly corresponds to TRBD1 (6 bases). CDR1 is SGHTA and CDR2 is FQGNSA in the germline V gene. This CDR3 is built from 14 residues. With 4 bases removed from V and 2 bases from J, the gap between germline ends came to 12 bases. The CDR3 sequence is CASSSNRVAYEQYF. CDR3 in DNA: TGTGCCAGCAGCTCAAACAGGGTTGCCTACGAGCAGTACTTC. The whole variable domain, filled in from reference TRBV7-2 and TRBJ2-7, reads GAGVSQSPSNKVTEKGKDVELRCDPISGHTALYWYRQSLGQGLEFLIYFQGNSAPDKSGLPSDRFSAERTGGSVSTLTIQRTQQEDSAVYLCASSSNRVAYEQYFGPGTRLTVT.

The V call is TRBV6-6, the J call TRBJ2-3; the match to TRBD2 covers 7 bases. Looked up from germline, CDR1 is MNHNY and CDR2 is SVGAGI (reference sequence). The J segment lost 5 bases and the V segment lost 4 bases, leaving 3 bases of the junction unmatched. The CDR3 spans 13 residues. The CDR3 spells CASSSTGGDTQYF. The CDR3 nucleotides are TGTGCCAGCAGTTCAACGGGGGGAGATACGCAGTATTTT.

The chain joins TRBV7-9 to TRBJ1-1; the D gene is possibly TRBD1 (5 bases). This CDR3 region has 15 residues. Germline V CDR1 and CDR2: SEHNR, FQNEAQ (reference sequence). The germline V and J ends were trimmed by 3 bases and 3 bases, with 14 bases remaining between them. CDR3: CASSFGMTEDTEAFF. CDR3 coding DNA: TGTGCCAGCAGCTTTGGCATGACAGAGGACACTGAAGCTTTCTTT.

This chain's CDR3 is CASTNRGDEQYF. CDR3 DNA sequence: TGTGCCAGCACCAACAGGGGGGACGAGCAGTACTTC. The chain is built from TRBV28 and TRBJ2-7, with 8 bases aligning to TRBD1. The CDR3 has 12 residues. Germline lookup yields CDR1 MDHEN and CDR2 SYDVKM. Trimming took 7 bases from V and 5 from J; bases not matched to a gene: 4.

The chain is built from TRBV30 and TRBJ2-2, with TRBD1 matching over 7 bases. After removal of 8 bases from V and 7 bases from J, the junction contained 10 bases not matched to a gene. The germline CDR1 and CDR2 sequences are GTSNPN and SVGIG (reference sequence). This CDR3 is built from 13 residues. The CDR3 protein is CAEGAGEIGELFF. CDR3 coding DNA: TGTGCCGAGGGGGCAGGGGAGATCGGGGAGCTGTTTTTT.

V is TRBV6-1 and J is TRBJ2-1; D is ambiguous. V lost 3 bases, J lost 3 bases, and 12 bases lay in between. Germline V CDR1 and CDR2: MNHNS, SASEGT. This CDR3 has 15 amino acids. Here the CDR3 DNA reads TGTGCCAGCAGTGAGTCGGGTGAAATCTACAATGAGCAGTTCTTC. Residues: CASSESGEIYNEQFF.

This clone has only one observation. The CDR3 loop is CASTQGVATNEKLFF. The DNA for the CDR3 is TGTGCCAGCACTCAGGGGGTTGCAACTAATGAAAAACTGTTTTTT. The chain uses TRBV28 and TRBJ1-4; 7 bases are a match to TRBD1. The CDR3 is 15 amino acids. CDR1 and CDR2 (germline): MDHEN, SYDVKM. V shed 7 bases, J shed 0 bases, and the junction held 5 bases outside the gene matches.

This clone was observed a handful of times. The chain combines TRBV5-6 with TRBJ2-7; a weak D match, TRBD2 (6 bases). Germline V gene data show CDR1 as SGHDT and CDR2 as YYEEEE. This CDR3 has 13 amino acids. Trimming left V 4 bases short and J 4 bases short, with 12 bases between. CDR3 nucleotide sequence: TGTGCCAGCAGCGGGGGGACTGGGTACGAGCAGTACGTC. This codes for CASSGGTGYEQYV.

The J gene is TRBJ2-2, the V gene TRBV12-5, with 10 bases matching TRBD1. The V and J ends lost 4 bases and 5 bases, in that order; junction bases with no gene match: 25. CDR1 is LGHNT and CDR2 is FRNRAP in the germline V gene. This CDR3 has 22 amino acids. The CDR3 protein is CASGSSLLPISGTGVRTGELFF. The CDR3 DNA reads TGTGCTAGTGGTTCTTCTCTCTTACCAATCTCCGGGACAGGGGTTCGGACCGGGGAGCTGTTTTTT. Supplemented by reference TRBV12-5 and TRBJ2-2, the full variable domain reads DARVTQTPRHKVTEMGQEVTMRCQPILGHNTVFWYRQTMMQGLELLAYFRNRAPLDDSGMPKDRFSAEMPDATLATLKIQPSEPRDSAVYFCASGSSLLPISGTGVRTGELFFGEGSRLTVL.

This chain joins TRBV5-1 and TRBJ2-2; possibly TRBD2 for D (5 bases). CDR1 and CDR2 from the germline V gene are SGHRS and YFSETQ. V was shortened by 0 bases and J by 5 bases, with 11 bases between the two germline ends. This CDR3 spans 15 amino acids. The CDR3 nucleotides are TGCGCCAGCAGCTTGGCCCCGGGATCTACCGGGGAGCTGTTTTTT. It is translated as CASSLAPGSTGELFF. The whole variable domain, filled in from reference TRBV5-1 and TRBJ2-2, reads KAGVTQTPRYLIKTRGQQVTLSCSPISGHRSVSWYQQTPGQGLQFLFEYFSETQRNKGNFPGRFSGRQFSNSRSEMNVSTLELGDSALYLCASSLAPGSTGELFFGEGSRLTVL.

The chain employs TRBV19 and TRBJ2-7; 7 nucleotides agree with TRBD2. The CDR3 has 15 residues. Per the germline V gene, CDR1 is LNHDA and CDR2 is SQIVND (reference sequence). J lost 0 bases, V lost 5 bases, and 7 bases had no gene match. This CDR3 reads CASSPGLLSSYEQYF. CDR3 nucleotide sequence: TGTGCCAGTAGTCCGGGACTACTTAGCTCCTACGAGCAGTACTTC.